The 10 T cell receptor beta chains presented below share a single source sample, sequenced in a study of blood T cell repertoires in COVID-19 (TCRdb year 2020). The method behind the library was the immunoSEQ multiplex PCR assay. Entries here come from immuneACCESS through TCRdb and include only in-frame sequences with V and J called. Some clones fail to appear in such tables; in the studies checked, an unresolved V gene covers under half of the shortfall, and the cause of the remainder is unknown. This sample has some 130,000 clones in its table, and approximately 90% of those were observed once. Together, the top ten hold 18% of the sample. Sequenced input: peripheral blood. These receptors originate from a man aged 50-59 years with active or convalescent COVID-19.

This chain uses TRBV5-4 with TRBJ1-1; D ambiguous. The V and J ends lost 5 bases and 1 base respectively, with 6 bases between them. CDR1 is SGHNT, CDR2 YYREEE, per germline (reference sequence). CDR3 length: 12 residues. The CDR3 sequence is CASSHRNTEAFF. CDR3 bases: TGTGCCAGCAGTCACAGGAACACTGAAGCTTTCTTT.

The genes are TRBV24-1 and TRBJ1-2; 7 bases align to TRBD1. Trimming cost V 4 bases and J 7 bases; bases outside gene matches: 8. The germline V gene encodes CDR1 KGHDR and CDR2 SFDVKD. This CDR3 has 14 amino acids. CDR3 amino acids: CATSEQGQAVGYTF. DNA of the CDR3: TGTGCCACCAGTGAACAAGGACAGGCCGTTGGCTACACCTTC.

This chain links TRBV28 with TRBJ2-3, with 7 bases aligning to TRBD1. In germline, CDR1 is MDHEN, CDR2 SYDVKM. The CDR3 is 18 residues long. V gave up 6 bases and J gave up 0 bases; unmatched junction bases: 15. In nucleotides, the CDR3 is TGTGCCAGCAGAACAAGGGGGCTCGGCACCTCTAGCACAGATACGCAGTATTTT. Encoded protein: CASRTRGLGTSSTDTQYF.

This clone has a handful of counts. The chain uses TRBV10-3 and TRBJ2-2, with TRBD2 matching 7 bases. Trimming cost V 11 bases and J 3 bases; bases outside gene matches: 9. The CDR3 covers 14 residues. Germline loops: CDR1 ENHRY, CDR2 SYGVKD. CDR3 nucleotide sequence: TGTGCCTCATTAGCGGGCCTCGACACCGGGGAGCTGTTTTTT. Its translation is CASLAGLDTGELFF.

The V and J genes are TRBV7-2 and TRBJ2-7, with 8 bases aligning to TRBD2. CDR1 and CDR2 from the germline V gene are SGHTA and FQGNSA. The CDR3 runs to 14 residues. After removal of 3 bases from V and 3 bases from J, the junction contained 4 bases not matched to a gene. The CDR3, as DNA: TGTGCCAGCAGCTTGACTAGCGCAGGCTACGAGCAGTACTTC. This sequence encodes CASSLTSAGYEQYF.

This chain joins TRBV4-1 and TRBJ2-2, with 8 bases aligning to TRBD1. This CDR3 has 19 residues. V was clipped by 1 base and J by 0 bases; unmatched bases: 10. Per the germline V gene, CDR1 is MGHRA and CDR2 is YSYEKL. This CDR3 reads CASSQALGTGHTNTGELFF. CDR3 DNA: TGCGCCAGCAGCCAAGCTTTAGGGACAGGCCATACGAACACCGGGGAGCTGTTTTTT.

The gene calls are TRBV7-8 and TRBJ2-7, with 10 bases aligning to TRBD2. The V gene end was trimmed by 0 bases and the J gene end by 3 bases; junction bases not matched to a gene: 2. Germline assignment: CDR1 SGHVS and CDR2 FQNEAQ. The CDR3 loop spans 15 amino acids. CDR3 residues: CASSLAIAGGYEQYF. DNA of the CDR3: TGTGCCAGCAGCTTAGCCATAGCGGGGGGCTACGAGCAGTACTTC.

The chain joins TRBV9 to TRBJ1-3, with 8 nucleotides matching TRBD1. The J segment lost 1 base and the V segment lost 1 base, leaving 1 base of the junction unmatched. The CDR3 contains 15 residues. Germline V gene lookup returns CDR1 SGDLS and CDR2 YYNGEE. The CDR3 sequence: CASSVRTGSGNTIYF. The CDR3 bases are TGTGCCAGCAGCGTAAGGACAGGGTCTGGAAACACCATATATTTT.

The chain couples TRBV2 to TRBJ1-1, with 7 bases identical to TRBD1. This CDR3 region has 13 residues. Germline V CDR1 and CDR2: SNHLY, FYNNEI. V trimming: 7 bases; J trimming: 0 bases; junction bases outside the gene matches: 2. CDR3 sequence reads: CASKGQLNTEAFF. The CDR3 DNA is TGTGCCAGCAAGGGACAGCTGAACACTGAAGCTTTCTTT.

This clone occurred a few times. This rearrangement joins TRBV27 to TRBJ2-2; 8 bases are a match to TRBD2. CDR1 and CDR2 (germline): MNHEY, SMNVEV (reference sequence). The CDR3 is 16 amino acids. V was pared by 6 bases and J by 0 bases, with 6 bases of the junction left unmatched. CDR3 sequence reads: CASRKPGLANTGELFF. The CDR3 nucleotides read TGTGCCAGCAGAAAACCGGGACTAGCGAACACCGGGGAGCTGTTTTTT.